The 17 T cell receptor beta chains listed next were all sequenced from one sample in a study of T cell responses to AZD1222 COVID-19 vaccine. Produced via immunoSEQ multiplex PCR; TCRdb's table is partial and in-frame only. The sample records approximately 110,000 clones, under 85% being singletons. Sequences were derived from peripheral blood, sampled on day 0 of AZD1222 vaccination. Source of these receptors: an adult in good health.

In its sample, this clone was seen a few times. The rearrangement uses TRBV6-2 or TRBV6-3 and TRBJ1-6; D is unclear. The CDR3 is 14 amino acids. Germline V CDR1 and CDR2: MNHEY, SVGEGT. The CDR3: CATSTPRADSPLHF. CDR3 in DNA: TGTGCGACCAGCACCCCAAGGGCGGATTCACCCCTCCACTTT.

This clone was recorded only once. The CDR3 sequence is CASSLTGGAQPQHF. In DNA form, the CDR3 reads TGCGCCAGCAGCTTGACGGGGGGCGCCCAGCCCCAGCATTTT. The V call is TRBV5-1, the J call TRBJ1-5; perhaps TRBD1 as D (6 bases). The CDR3 is 14 residues long. Germline CDR1 reads SGHRS; CDR2 reads YFSETQ. V was clipped by 1 base and J by 7 bases, with 12 bases between them.

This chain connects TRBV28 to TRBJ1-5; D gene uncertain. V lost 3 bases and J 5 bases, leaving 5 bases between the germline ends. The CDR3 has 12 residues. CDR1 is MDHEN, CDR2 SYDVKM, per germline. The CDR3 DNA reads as TGTGCCAGCAGTTTCGGGTATCAGCCCCAGCATTTT. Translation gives CASSFGYQPQHF.

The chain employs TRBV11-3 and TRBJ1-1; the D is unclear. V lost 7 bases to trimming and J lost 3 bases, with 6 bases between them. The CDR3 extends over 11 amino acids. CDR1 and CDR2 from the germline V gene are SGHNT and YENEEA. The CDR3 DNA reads TGTGCCAGCAATGGGGACACTGAAGCTTTCTTT. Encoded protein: CASNGDTEAFF.

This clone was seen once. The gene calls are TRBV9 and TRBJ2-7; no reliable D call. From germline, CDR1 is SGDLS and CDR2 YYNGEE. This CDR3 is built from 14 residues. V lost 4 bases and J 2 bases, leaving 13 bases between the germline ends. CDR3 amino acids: CASSPLAGPYEQYF. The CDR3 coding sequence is TGTGCCAGCAGCCCCCTGGCAGGACCCTACGAGCAGTACTTC.

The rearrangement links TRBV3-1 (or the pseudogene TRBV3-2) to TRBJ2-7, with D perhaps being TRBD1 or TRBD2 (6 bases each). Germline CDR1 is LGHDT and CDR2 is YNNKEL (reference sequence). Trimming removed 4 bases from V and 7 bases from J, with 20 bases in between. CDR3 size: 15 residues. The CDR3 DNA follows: TGTGCCAGCAGCCGGGTGGGGGGCAGGTCGGGTGAGCAGTACTTC. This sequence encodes CASSRVGGRSGEQYF.

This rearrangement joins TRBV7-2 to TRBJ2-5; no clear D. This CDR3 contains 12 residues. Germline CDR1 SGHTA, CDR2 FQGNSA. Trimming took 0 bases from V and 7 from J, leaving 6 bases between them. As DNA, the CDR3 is TGTGCCAGCAGCTTAGCACGTGTGACCCAGTACTTC. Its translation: CASSLARVTQYF.

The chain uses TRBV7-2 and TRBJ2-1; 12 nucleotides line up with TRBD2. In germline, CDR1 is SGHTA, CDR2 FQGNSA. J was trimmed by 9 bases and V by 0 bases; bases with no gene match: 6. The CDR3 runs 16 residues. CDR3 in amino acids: CASSLAPSGGAGEQFF. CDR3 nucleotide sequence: TGTGCCAGCAGCTTAGCCCCTAGCGGGGGGGCCGGTGAGCAGTTCTTC.

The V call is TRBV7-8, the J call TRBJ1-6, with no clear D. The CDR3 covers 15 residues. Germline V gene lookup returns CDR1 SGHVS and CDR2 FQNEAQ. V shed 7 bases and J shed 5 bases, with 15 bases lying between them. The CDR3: CASTATRQNNSPLHF. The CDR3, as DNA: TGTGCCAGCACCGCCACGCGGCAGAATAATTCACCCCTCCACTTT.

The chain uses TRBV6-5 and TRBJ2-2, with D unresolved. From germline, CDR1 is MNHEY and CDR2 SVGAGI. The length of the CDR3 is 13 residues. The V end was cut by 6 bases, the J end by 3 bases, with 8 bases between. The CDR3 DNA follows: TGTGCCAGCAGCCAACGTCACACCGGGGAGCTGTTTTTT. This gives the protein CASSQRHTGELFF.

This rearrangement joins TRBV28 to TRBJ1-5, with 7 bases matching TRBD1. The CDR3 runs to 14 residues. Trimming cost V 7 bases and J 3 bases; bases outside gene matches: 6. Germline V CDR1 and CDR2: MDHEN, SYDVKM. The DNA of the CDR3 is TGTGCCAGCACCCCGGGACAGCTCAATCAGCCCCAGCATTTT. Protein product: CASTPGQLNQPQHF.

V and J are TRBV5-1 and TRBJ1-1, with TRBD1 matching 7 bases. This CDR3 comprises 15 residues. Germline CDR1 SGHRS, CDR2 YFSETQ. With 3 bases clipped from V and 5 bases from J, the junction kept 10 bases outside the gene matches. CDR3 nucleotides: TGCGCCAGCAGCTATGCGGGACAGACCTTGACTGAAGCTTTCTTT. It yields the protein CASSYAGQTLTEAFF.

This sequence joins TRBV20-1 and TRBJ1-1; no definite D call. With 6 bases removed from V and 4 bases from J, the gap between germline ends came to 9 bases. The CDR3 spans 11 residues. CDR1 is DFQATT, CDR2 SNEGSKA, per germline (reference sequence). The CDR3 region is CSAPGITEAFF. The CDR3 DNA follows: TGCAGTGCACCGGGGATCACTGAAGCTTTCTTT.

DNA for the CDR3: TGTGCAAGTCGCTTAAGGAGGTTCGGGGAAACAGATACGCAGTATTTT. This translates into CASRLRRFGETDTQYF. The chain carries TRBV12-2 and TRBJ2-3; the table's D gene call, TRBD2, was not cross checked with the DNA. TRBV12-2 is classified as a pseudogene. There are 16 residues in the CDR3.

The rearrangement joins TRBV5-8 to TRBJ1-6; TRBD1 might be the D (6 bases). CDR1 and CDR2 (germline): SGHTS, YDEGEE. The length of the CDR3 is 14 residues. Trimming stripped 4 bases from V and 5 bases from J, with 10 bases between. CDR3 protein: CASSRGDNNSPLHF. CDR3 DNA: TGTGCCAGCAGCCGTGGGGACAATAATTCACCCCTCCACTTT.

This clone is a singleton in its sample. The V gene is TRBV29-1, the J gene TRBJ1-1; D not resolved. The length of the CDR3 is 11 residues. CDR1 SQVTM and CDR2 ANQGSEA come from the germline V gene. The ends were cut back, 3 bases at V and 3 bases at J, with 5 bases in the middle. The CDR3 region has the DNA TGCAGCGTTGAGAAGCACACTGAAGCTTTCTTT. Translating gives CSVEKHTEAFF.

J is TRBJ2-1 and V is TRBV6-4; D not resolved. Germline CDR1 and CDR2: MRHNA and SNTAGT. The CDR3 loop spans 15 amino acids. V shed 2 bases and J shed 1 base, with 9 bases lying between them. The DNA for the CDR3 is TGTGCCAGCAGTGACGCCCAAGGGTCCTACAATGAGCAGTTCTTC. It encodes CASSDAQGSYNEQFF.